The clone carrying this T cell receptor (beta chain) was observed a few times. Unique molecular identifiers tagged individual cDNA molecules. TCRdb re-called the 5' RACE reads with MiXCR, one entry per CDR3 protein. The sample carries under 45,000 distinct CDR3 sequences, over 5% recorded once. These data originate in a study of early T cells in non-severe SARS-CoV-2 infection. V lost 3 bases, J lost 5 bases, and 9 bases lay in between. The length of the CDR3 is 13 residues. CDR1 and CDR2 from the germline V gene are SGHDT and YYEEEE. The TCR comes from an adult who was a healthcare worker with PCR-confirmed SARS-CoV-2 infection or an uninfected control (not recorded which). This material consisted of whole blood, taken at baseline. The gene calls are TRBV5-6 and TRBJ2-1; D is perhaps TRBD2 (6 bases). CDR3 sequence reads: CASSYGGNNEQFF. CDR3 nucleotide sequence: TGTGCCAGCAGCTATGGCGGGAACAATGAGCAGTTCTTC.